Presented here are 21 T cell receptor beta chains from one specimen sequenced in a study of cytomegalovirus exposure and HLA in healthy donors. Amplification used 60 Vbeta primers and 13 Jbeta primers. Measured with immunoSEQ multiplex PCR; TCRdb has only the in-frame clones, and not every one. This table has over 90,000 clones, 77% appearing once. The sequenced sample consisted of PBMCs. The receptor source for this set is a male donor in good health and CMV-seropositive.

J is TRBJ2-2 and V is TRBV6-4, with 12 bases fitting TRBD2. CDR3 length: 15 residues. Germline V CDR1 and CDR2: MRHNA, SNTAGT. The V gene end was trimmed by 5 bases and the J gene end by 5 bases; junction bases not matched to a gene: 3. CDR3 in DNA: TGTGCCAGCAGTTTCGGGACTAGCGGGACCGGGGAGCTGTTTTTT. Encoded protein: CASSFGTSGTGELFF.

The J gene is TRBJ2-2, the V gene TRBV7-9; tentatively, D is TRBD2 (5 bases). V was trimmed by 2 bases and J by 5 bases, leaving 12 bases between them. The CDR3 sequence is 15 residues long. Per germline, CDR1 SEHNR and CDR2 FQNEAQ (reference sequence). CDR3 in amino acids: CASSLNPGSTGELFF. The CDR3 DNA follows: TGTGCCAGCAGCTTAAACCCGGGGTCTACCGGGGAGCTGTTTTTT.

The chain uses TRBV7-8 and TRBJ2-1, with a weak D call TRBD2 (5 bases). Germline V CDR1 and CDR2: SGHVS, FQNEAQ. This CDR3 spans 18 amino acids. Between the trimmed V and J ends, which lost 4 bases and 0 bases, there was a span of 19 bases. The CDR3 reads CASSSLGSSLSSYNEQFF. CDR3 sequence (DNA): TGTGCCAGCAGCTCACTCGGGTCTAGCTTGAGCTCCTACAATGAGCAGTTCTTC.

A remark on this clone: Mismatch with germline at one junction end may stem from a read error. This chain links TRBV5-1 with TRBJ2-6, with D perhaps TRBD1 (6 bases). Germline assignment: CDR1 SGHRS and CDR2 YFSETQ. The CDR3 length is 17 residues. The CDR3 bases are TGCGCCAGCAGCCGGACAGATCCGAGATCTGGGGCCAACGGCCTGACTTTC. Translated, it gives CASSRTDPRSGANGLTF.

The rearrangement joins TRBV5-4 to TRBJ1-1, with D hard to call. The CDR3 is 16 amino acids. V shed 0 bases and J shed 1 base, with 13 bases lying between them. Germline lookup yields CDR1 SGHNT and CDR2 YYREEE (reference sequence). In DNA form, the CDR3 reads TGTGCCAGCAGCTTGGGAGATCCCAGACAGAACACTGAAGCTTTCTTT. It is translated as CASSLGDPRQNTEAFF.

The gene calls are TRBV15 and TRBJ2-2; 7 bases fit TRBD2. Trimming cost V 0 bases and J 5 bases; bases outside gene matches: 6. The CDR3 has 16 residues. CDR1 is LNHNV and CDR2 is YYDKDF in the germline V gene (reference sequence). Here the CDR3 reads CATSRDNRGGTGELFF. The CDR3 region has the DNA TGTGCCACCAGCAGAGATAATCGCGGGGGTACCGGGGAGCTGTTTTTT.

The chain carries TRBV7-9 and TRBJ2-3; TRBD2 might be the D (6 bases). CDR1 is SEHNR, CDR2 FQNEAQ, per germline (reference sequence). This CDR3 comprises 15 residues. V was trimmed by 1 base and J by 4 bases, leaving 12 bases between them. CDR3 amino acids: CASSLDGSPPDTQYF. The CDR3 nucleotides are TGTGCCAGCAGCTTAGACGGGAGCCCCCCAGATACGCAGTATTTT.

The rearrangement uses TRBV19 and TRBJ1-5, with D perhaps TRBD1 (5 bases). V gave up 0 bases and J gave up 0 bases, with 9 bases separating them. Germline CDR1 LNHDA, CDR2 SQIVND (reference sequence). The CDR3 has 16 residues. This CDR3 reads CASSIEGLYSNQPQHF. The CDR3 DNA reads TGTGCCAGTAGTATAGAGGGACTCTATAGCAATCAGCCCCAGCATTTT. Full variable domain (outside the CDR3, taken from reference TRBV19 and TRBJ1-5): DGGITQSPKYLFRKEGQNVTLSCEQNLNHDAMYWYRQDPGQGLRLIYYSQIVNDFQKGDIAEGYSVSREKKESFPLTVTSAQKNPTAFYLCASSIEGLYSNQPQHFGDGTRLSIL.

V is TRBV5-4 and J is TRBJ2-7, with TRBD2 matching over 7 bases. Looked up from germline, CDR1 is SGHNT and CDR2 is YYREEE (reference sequence). Trimming took 0 bases from V and 3 from J; bases not matched to a gene: 6. This CDR3 contains 15 residues. CDR3 nucleotide sequence: TGTGCCAGCAGCTTGGCGGGCAGGGAGGGCTACGAGCAGTACTTC. Protein: CASSLAGREGYEQYF.

This clone was seen only once. J is TRBJ2-6 and V is TRBV10-3; 7 bases are shared with TRBD2. V dropped 0 bases and J dropped 0; count of bases not matched to a gene: 2. Germline CDR1 and CDR2: ENHRY and SYGVKD. The CDR3 totals 17 residues. The CDR3 spells CAISESREGSGANVLTF. CDR3 nucleotide sequence: TGTGCCATCAGTGAGTCGAGGGAGGGCTCTGGGGCCAACGTCCTGACTTTC.

This chain joins TRBV6-4 and TRBJ1-5; D is unclear. This CDR3 spans 14 amino acids. Trimming removed 6 bases from V and 9 bases from J, with 18 bases in between. Germline assignment: CDR1 MRHNA and CDR2 SNTAGT. CDR3 region: CASSKTRFPGPQHF. CDR3 coding DNA: TGTGCCAGCAGCAAAACCCGGTTCCCTGGGCCCCAGCATTTT.

The CDR3 here is CASSLEGWGEQYF. In DNA form, the CDR3 reads TGTGCCAGCAGCTTAGAGGGGTGGGGCGAGCAGTACTTC. V is TRBV7-2 and J is TRBJ2-7, with TRBD1 as a possible D gene (5 bases). V was shortened by 1 base and J by 6 bases, with 10 bases between the two germline ends. The CDR3 is 13 amino acids. CDR1 SGHTA and CDR2 FQGNSA come from the germline V gene.

The V and J genes are TRBV4-3 and TRBJ2-5; TRBD2 agrees at 8 bases. The CDR3 has 15 residues. The ends lost 0 bases at V and 9 bases at J; junction bases unmatched: 9. Per the germline V gene, CDR1 is LGHNA and CDR2 is YSLEER. The chain's CDR3 is CASSQDLAGARAQYF. DNA of the CDR3: TGCGCCAGCAGCCAAGACCTAGCGGGTGCCCGTGCCCAGTACTTC.

The table lists this clone with a count of one. The chain recombines TRBV10-3 with TRBJ1-1; 7 bases agree with TRBD1. V lost 2 bases to trimming and J lost 1 base; unmatched junction nucleotides: 4. CDR1 and CDR2 (germline): ENHRY, SYGVKD. This CDR3 is 15 amino acids long. CDR3 in DNA: TGTGCCATCAGTGAGGAGGACAGGAGGAACACTGAAGCTTTCTTT. Translating gives CAISEEDRRNTEAFF.

This chain's CDR3 is CASKGSLSGNTIYF. CDR3 nucleotide sequence: TGTGCCAGCAAGGGGTCGCTGTCTGGAAACACCATATATTTT. V gene TRBV28 combines with J gene TRBJ1-3; TRBD1 is a possible D gene (5 bases). The CDR3 sequence is 14 residues long. With 7 bases removed from V and 1 base from J, the gap between germline ends came to 11 bases. In germline, CDR1 is MDHEN, CDR2 SYDVKM.

This chain uses TRBV7-6 with TRBJ2-3; 10 bases fit TRBD1. The V gene end was trimmed by 7 bases and the J gene end by 4 bases; junction bases not matched to a gene: 5. This CDR3 region has 14 residues. Germline V gives CDR1 SGHVS, CDR2 FNYEAQ. CDR3 residues: CASTQGTGADTQYF. The DNA for the CDR3 is TGTGCCAGCACCCAAGGGACAGGGGCAGATACGCAGTATTTT.

The chain is built from TRBV14 and TRBJ2-7; the D is unclear. Trimming pared 4 bases from V and 3 bases from J, leaving 4 bases between. The CDR3 consists of 11 residues. Germline loops: CDR1 SGHDN, CDR2 FVKESK. The DNA for the CDR3 is TGTGCCAGCAGCCCGGGCTACGAGCAGTACTTC. Amino acid sequence: CASSPGYEQYF.

This chain connects TRBV5-3 to TRBJ2-7, with D perhaps matching TRBD1 (6 bases). TRBV5-3 is flagged as an ORF with uncertain function. CDR3 size: 13 residues. Trimming left V 1 base short and J 4 bases short, with 9 bases between. The CDR3 DNA follows: TGTGCCAGAAGCTTGCCCCAGGGGTACGAGCAGTACTTC. Amino acids: CARSLPQGYEQYF.

The chain couples TRBV5-1 to TRBJ2-5; 10 bases match TRBD2. The CDR3 consists of 17 residues. Germline CDR1 is SGHRS and CDR2 is YFSETQ. V lost 0 bases to trimming and J lost 2 bases; unmatched junction nucleotides: 7. The CDR3 loop reads CASSLAVGLAAQETQYF. CDR3 sequence (DNA): TGCGCCAGCAGCTTGGCCGTAGGACTAGCGGCACAAGAGACCCAGTACTTC.

The chain combines TRBV28 with TRBJ1-5, with D perhaps matching TRBD1 (5 bases). CDR1 and CDR2 from the germline V gene are MDHEN and SYDVKM. V was cut by 5 bases and J by 9 bases, with 14 bases left in between. The CDR3 runs to 13 residues. In DNA, the CDR3 is TGTGCCAGCAGTAGGGACTTCGTTACGCCCCAGCATTTT. Its translation: CASSRDFVTPQHF.

This clone was observed a handful of times. The gene calls are TRBV5-6 and TRBJ2-1; D is perhaps TRBD2 (6 bases). CDR1 and CDR2 from the germline V gene are SGHDT and YYEEEE. V was trimmed by 5 bases and J by 14 bases, leaving 14 bases between them. The CDR3 covers 11 residues. The CDR3 region is CASRATREEFF. For the CDR3, the DNA is TGTGCCAGCAGGGCAACGAGGGAGGAGTTCTTC.